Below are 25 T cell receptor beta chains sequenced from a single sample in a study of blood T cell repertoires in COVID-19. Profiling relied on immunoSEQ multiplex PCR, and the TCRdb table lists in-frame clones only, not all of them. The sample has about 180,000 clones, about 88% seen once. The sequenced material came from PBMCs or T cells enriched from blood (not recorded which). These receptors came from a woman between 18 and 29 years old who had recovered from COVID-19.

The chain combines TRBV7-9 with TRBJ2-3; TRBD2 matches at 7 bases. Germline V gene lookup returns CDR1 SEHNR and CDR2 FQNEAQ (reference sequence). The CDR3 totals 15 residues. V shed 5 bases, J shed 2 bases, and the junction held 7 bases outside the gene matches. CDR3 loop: CASSRSGAYTDTQYF. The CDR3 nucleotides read TGTGCCAGCAGCAGAAGCGGGGCTTACACAGATACGCAGTATTTT.

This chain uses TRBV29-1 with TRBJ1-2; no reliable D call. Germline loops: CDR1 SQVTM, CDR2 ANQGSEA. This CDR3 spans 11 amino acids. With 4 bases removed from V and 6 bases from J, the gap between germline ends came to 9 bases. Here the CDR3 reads CSVAEGNGYTF. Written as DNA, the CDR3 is TGCAGCGTTGCCGAGGGAAATGGCTACACCTTC.

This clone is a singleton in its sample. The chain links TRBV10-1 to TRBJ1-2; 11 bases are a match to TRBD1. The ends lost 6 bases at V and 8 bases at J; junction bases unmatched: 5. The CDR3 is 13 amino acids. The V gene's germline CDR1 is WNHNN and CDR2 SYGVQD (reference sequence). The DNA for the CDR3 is TGCGCCAGCAGCGTCGGGACAGGGGGAGGCTACACCTTC. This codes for CASSVGTGGGYTF.

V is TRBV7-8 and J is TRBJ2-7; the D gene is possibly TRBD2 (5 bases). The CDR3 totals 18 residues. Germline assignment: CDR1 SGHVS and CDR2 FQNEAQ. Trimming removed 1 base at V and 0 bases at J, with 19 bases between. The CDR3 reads CASSLESGLATRSYEQYF. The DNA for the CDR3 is TGTGCCAGCAGCTTAGAATCGGGATTAGCAACCCGCTCCTACGAGCAGTACTTC.

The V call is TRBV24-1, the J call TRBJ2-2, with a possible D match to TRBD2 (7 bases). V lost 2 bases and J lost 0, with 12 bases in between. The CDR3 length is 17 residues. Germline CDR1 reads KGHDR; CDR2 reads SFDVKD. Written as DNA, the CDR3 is TGTGCCACCAGTGATTGGGGGGGGCCAACGAACACCGGGGAGCTGTTTTTT. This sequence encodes CATSDWGGPTNTGELFF.

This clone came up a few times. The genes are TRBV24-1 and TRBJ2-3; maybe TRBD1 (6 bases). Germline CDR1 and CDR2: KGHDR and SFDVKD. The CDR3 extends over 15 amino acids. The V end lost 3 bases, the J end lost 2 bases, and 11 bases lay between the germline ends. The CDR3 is CATSDMWGPTDTQYF. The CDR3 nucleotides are TGTGCCACCAGTGATATGTGGGGGCCCACAGATACGCAGTATTTT.

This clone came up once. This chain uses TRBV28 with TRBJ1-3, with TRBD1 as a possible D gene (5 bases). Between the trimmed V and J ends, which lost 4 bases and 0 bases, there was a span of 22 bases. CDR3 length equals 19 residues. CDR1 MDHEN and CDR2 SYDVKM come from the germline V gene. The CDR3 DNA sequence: TGTGCCAGCAGTTGGCAGAGTAAACCCGGGGGATACTCTGGAAACACCATATATTTT. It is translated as CASSWQSKPGGYSGNTIYF. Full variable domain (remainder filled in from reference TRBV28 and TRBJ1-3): DVKVTQSSRYLVKRTGEKVFLECVQDMDHENMFWYRQDPGLGLRLIYFSYDVKMKEKGDIPEGYSVSREKKERFSLILESASTNQTSMYLCASSWQSKPGGYSGNTIYFGEGSWLTVV.

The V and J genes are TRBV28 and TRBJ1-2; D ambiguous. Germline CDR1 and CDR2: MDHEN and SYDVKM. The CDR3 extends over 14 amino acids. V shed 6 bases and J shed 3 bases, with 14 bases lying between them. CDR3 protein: CASSGYGGDYGYTF. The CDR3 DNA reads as TGTGCCAGCAGCGGCTACGGCGGGGACTATGGCTACACCTTC.

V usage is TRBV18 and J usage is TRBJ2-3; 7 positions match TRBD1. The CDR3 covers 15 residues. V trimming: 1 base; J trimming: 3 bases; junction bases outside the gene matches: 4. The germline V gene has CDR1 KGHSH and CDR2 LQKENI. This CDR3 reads CASSPQQGITDTQYF. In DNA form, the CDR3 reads TGTGCCAGCTCACCACAACAGGGGATTACAGATACGCAGTATTTT.

This CDR3 reads CASSLERGTYEQYF. In DNA form, the CDR3 reads TGTGCCAGCAGCTTAGAACGGGGGACCTACGAGCAGTACTTC. The rearrangement links TRBV7-2 to TRBJ2-7, with D maybe TRBD2 (6 bases). The CDR3 length is 14 residues. Per germline, CDR1 SGHTA and CDR2 FQGNSA. The V and J ends lost 1 base and 2 bases respectively, with 9 bases between them.

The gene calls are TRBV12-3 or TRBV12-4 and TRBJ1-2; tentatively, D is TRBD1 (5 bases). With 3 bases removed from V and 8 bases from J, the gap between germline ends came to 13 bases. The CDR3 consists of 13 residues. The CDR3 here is CASSFTQGGGYTF. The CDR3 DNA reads TGTGCCAGCAGTTTTACCCAGGGTGGAGGCTACACCTTC.

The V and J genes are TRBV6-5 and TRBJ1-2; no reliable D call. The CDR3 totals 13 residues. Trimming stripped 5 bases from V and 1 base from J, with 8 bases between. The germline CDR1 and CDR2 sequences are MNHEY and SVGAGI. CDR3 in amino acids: CASSTTRNYGYTF. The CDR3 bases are TGTGCCAGCAGTACTACACGTAACTATGGCTACACCTTC.

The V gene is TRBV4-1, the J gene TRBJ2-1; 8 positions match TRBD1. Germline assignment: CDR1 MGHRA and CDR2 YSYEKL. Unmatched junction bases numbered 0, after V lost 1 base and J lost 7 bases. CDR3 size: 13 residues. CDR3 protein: CASSQGQGNEQFF. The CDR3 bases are TGCGCCAGCAGCCAAGGACAGGGGAATGAGCAGTTCTTC.

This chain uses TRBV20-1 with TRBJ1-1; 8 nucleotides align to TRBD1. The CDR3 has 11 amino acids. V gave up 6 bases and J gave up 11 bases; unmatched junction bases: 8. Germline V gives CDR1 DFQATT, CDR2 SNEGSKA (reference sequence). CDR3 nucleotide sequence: TGCAGTGCCAATGGACAGGGTCGTGCTTTCTTT. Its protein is CSANGQGRAFF.

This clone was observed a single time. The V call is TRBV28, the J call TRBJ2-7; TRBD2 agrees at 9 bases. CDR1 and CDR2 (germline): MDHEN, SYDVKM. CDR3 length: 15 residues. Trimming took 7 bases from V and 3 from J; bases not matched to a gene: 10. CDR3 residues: CASTLGTAGGYEQYF. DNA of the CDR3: TGTGCCAGCACCCTAGGGACAGCGGGGGGCTACGAGCAGTACTTC.

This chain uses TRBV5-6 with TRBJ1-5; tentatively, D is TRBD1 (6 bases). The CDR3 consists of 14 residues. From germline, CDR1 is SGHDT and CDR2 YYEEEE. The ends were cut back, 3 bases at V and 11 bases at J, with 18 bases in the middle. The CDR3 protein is CASSYTGYPQSQHF. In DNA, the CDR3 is TGTGCCAGCAGCTACACAGGGTACCCCCAGTCCCAGCATTTT.

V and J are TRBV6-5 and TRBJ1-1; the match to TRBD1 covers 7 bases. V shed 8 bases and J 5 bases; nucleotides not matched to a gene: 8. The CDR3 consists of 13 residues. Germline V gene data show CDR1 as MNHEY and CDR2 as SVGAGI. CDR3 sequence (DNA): TGTGCCAGCGCCCTACAGGGGCTGACTGAAGCTTTCTTT. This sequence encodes CASALQGLTEAFF.

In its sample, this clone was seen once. The CDR3 bases are TGTGCCAGCAGAACTACAGGGGAGTCCTACGAGCAGTACTTC. It codes for CASRTTGESYEQYF. The gene calls are TRBV6-5 and TRBJ2-7, with 7 bases lining up with TRBD1. CDR3 size: 14 residues. The germline gives CDR1 MNHEY, CDR2 SVGAGI. V lost 6 bases and J lost 1; bases outside the gene matches: 6.

This CDR3 reads CASSLGGEEKLFF. DNA of the CDR3: TGTGCCAGCAGCTTGGGGGGCGAGGAAAAACTGTTTTTT. The J gene is TRBJ1-4, the V gene TRBV5-4, with D possibly TRBD1 on 5 matching bases. Germline CDR1 and CDR2: SGHNT and YYREEE (reference sequence). V was trimmed by 0 bases and J by 8 bases, leaving 8 bases between them. The CDR3 contains 13 residues.

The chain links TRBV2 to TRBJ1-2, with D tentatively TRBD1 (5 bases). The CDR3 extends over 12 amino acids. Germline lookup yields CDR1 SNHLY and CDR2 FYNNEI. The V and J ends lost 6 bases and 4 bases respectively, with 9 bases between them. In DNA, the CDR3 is TGTGCCAGCAGCCCAGACAGCTATGGCTACACCTTC. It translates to CASSPDSYGYTF.

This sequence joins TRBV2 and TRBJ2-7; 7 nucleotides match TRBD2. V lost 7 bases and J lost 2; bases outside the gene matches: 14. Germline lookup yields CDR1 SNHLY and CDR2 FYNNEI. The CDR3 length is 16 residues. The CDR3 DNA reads TGTGCCAGCACCTCCCAACGCCCTAGCGGTGCCTACGAGCAGTACTTC. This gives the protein CASTSQRPSGAYEQYF. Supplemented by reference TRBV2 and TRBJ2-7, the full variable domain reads EPEVTQTPSHQVTQMGQEVILRCVPISNHLYFYWYRQILGQKVEFLVSFYNNEISEKSEIFDDQFSVERPDGSNFTLKIRSTKLEDSAMYFCASTSQRPSGAYEQYFGPGTRLTVT.

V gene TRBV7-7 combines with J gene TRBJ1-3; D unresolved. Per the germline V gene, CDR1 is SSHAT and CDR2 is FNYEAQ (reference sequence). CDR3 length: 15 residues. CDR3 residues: CASTSRVISGNTIYF. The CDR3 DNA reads TGTGCTAGTACCTCCCGGGTAATCTCTGGAAACACCATATATTTT.

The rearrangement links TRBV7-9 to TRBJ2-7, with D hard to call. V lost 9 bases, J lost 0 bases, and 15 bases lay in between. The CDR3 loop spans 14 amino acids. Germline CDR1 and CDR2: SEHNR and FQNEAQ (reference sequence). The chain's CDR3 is CASPRLHTSYEQYF. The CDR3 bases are TGTGCCAGTCCAAGACTTCATACCTCCTACGAGCAGTACTTC.

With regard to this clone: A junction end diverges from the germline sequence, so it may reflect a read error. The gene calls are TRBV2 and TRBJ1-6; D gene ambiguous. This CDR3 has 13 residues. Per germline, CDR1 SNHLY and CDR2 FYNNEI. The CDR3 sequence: CVSRRAQDSPLHF. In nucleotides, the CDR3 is TGTGTCAGCAGGCGGGCGCAAGATTCACCCCTCCACTTT.

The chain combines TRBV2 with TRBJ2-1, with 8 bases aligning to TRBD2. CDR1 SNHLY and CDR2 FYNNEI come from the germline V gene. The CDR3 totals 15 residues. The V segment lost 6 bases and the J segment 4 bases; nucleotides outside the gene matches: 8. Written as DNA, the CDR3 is TGTGCCAGCAGAGAGCGGGAGCCTGGGTACAATGAGCAGTTCTTC. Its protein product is CASREREPGYNEQFF.